The next 27 T cell receptor beta chains were all read from a single sample in a study of blood T cell repertoires in COVID-19. TCRdb's copy holds only in-frame clones and misses some; the assay was immunoSEQ multiplex PCR. The repertoire holds 220,000 or so clones, with around 86% as singletons. What was sequenced was peripheral blood. The receptor set was obtained from a woman aged 45-65 years with COVID-19, enrolled during active disease.

The J gene is TRBJ1-6, the V gene TRBV18, with 8 nucleotides matching TRBD1. V dropped 2 bases and J dropped 7; count of bases not matched to a gene: 4. This CDR3 spans 15 amino acids. Germline CDR1 reads KGHSH; CDR2 reads LQKENI. The CDR3 nucleotides are TGTGCCAGCTCACCAGGGGACAGGACGAATTCACCCCTCCACTTT. Its translation: CASSPGDRTNSPLHF.

This clone occurred a few times. V and J are TRBV5-1 and TRBJ2-1, with D possibly matching TRBD2 (5 bases). The ends were cut back, 4 bases at V and 8 bases at J, with 10 bases in the middle. Germline loops: CDR1 SGHRS, CDR2 YFSETQ. The CDR3 runs to 12 residues. CDR3 DNA sequence: TGCGCCAGCAGCCAACGGGGTGATGAGCAGTTCTTC. This sequence encodes CASSQRGDEQFF. The full variable domain, rest sourced from reference TRBV5-1 and TRBJ2-1, is KAGVTQTPRYLIKTRGQQVTLSCSPISGHRSVSWYQQTPGQGLQFLFEYFSETQRNKGNFPGRFSGRQFSNSRSEMNVSTLELGDSALYLCASSQRGDEQFFGPGTRLTVL.

This chain joins TRBV28 and TRBJ1-5, with unresolved D. Trimming left V 6 bases short and J 2 bases short, with 14 bases between. This CDR3 region has 15 residues. In germline, CDR1 is MDHEN, CDR2 SYDVKM. In DNA, the CDR3 is TGTGCCAGCAGGTTTACCGGGATGGGCAATCAGCCCCAGCATTTT. Its translation is CASRFTGMGNQPQHF.

The rearrangement links TRBV3-1 (or the pseudogene TRBV3-2) to TRBJ2-2; TRBD2 aligns across 9 bases. The length of the CDR3 is 16 residues. The V and J ends lost 4 bases and 1 base, in that order; junction bases with no gene match: 4. Germline CDR1 is LGHDT and CDR2 is YNNKEL (reference sequence). CDR3 nucleotides: TGTGCCAGCAGCCGCGGGGGGGCGGGGAACACCGGGGAGCTGTTTTTT. Translated, it gives CASSRGGAGNTGELFF.

The chain combines TRBV13 with TRBJ2-1; the D gene is possibly TRBD2 (6 bases). Per germline, CDR1 PRHDT and CDR2 FYEKMQ (reference sequence). V was cut by 1 base and J by 5 bases, with 18 bases left in between. CDR3 length equals 17 residues. The CDR3 here is CASSLDPVRGQNNEQFF. The CDR3 DNA sequence: TGTGCCAGCAGCTTAGACCCCGTGCGGGGCCAAAACAATGAGCAGTTCTTC.

V gene TRBV15 combines with J gene TRBJ2-6; D is perhaps TRBD2 (5 bases). The germline CDR1 and CDR2 sequences are LNHNV and YYDKDF (reference sequence). V gave up 5 bases and J gave up 0 bases, with 11 bases separating them. The CDR3 is 16 residues long. CDR3 DNA sequence: TGTGCCACCAGCCCCGAACGGGGCTCTGGGGCCAACGTCCTGACTTTC. This translates into CATSPERGSGANVLTF.

V is TRBV7-9 and J is TRBJ1-1, with TRBD1 as a possible D gene (6 bases). CDR1 is SEHNR, CDR2 FQNEAQ, per germline (reference sequence). V was trimmed by 4 bases and J by 1 base, leaving 10 bases between them. This CDR3 contains 14 residues. In DNA form, the CDR3 reads TGTGCCAGCAGCTCACAGGGTACGAACACTGAAGCTTTCTTT. Translated: CASSSQGTNTEAFF.

This clone came up many times. The chain employs TRBV27 and TRBJ2-2; D possibly corresponds to TRBD1 (5 bases). In germline, CDR1 is MNHEY, CDR2 SMNVEV (reference sequence). V gave up 8 bases and J gave up 6 bases, with 22 bases separating them. This CDR3 comprises 16 residues. The CDR3 is CASFHSNRIIPGELFF. In DNA form, the CDR3 reads TGTGCCAGCTTCCATTCGAACAGGATAATCCCCGGGGAGCTGTTTTTT.

The rearrangement uses TRBV11-2 and TRBJ2-1; TRBD2 matches 8 bases. Trimming at V came to 5 bases and at J to 7 bases, leaving 10 bases not matched to a gene. Per the germline V gene, CDR1 is SGHAT and CDR2 is FQNNGV. This CDR3 has 15 amino acids. The CDR3, as DNA: TGTGCCAGCAGCCCTCAGGGACTAGGGGGGAATGAGCAGTTCTTC. It is translated as CASSPQGLGGNEQFF.

In the case of this clone: Other nucleotide sequences in the sample specify the same CDR3. The chain combines TRBV24-1 with TRBJ2-3; 16 nucleotides agree with TRBD2. The V gene end was trimmed by 4 bases and the J gene end by 4 bases; junction bases not matched to a gene: 16. CDR3 length equals 21 residues. Germline CDR1 reads KGHDR; CDR2 reads SFDVKD. CDR3 sequence: CATSDSWGPGLAGGSPDTQYF. In nucleotides, the CDR3 is TGTGCCACCAGTGACTCATGGGGACCGGGACTAGCGGGGGGGAGCCCAGATACGCAGTATTTT.

The J gene is TRBJ2-6, the V gene TRBV7-9; possible D gene TRBD2, 6 bases. The CDR3 totals 19 residues. V shed 3 bases and J shed 2 bases, with 20 bases lying between them. Germline V gene data show CDR1 as SEHNR and CDR2 as FQNEAQ (reference sequence). The CDR3 region has the DNA TGTGCCAGCAGCTTGAGGGTCAGGGACTCCCATACTGGGGCCAACGTCCTGACTTTC. Translated, it gives CASSLRVRDSHTGANVLTF.

The chain is built from TRBV7-2 and TRBJ1-1; a possible D gene is TRBD1 (5 bases). Germline V gene lookup returns CDR1 SGHTA and CDR2 FQGNSA. The CDR3 runs to 16 residues. The V end was cut by 3 bases, the J end by 5 bases, with 19 bases between. This CDR3 reads CASSFYYRGRRTEAFF. CDR3 DNA sequence: TGTGCCAGCAGCTTTTACTATAGGGGAAGGCGGACTGAAGCTTTCTTT.

The sample holds a few counts of this clone. The gene calls are TRBV21-1 and TRBJ2-3; the table's D call TRBD1 went unverified against the DNA. TRBV21-1 is noted as a pseudogene. The CDR3 loop spans 15 amino acids. In DNA, the CDR3 is TGTGCCAGCAGCACCCAAGCAGGGAGCACAGATACGCAGTATTTT. This gives the protein CASSTQAGSTDTQYF.

The rearrangement joins TRBV28 to TRBJ2-2; 10 nucleotides agree with TRBD2. CDR1 MDHEN and CDR2 SYDVKM come from the germline V gene. CDR3 length equals 15 residues. The V segment lost 5 bases and the J segment 3 bases; nucleotides outside the gene matches: 3. CDR3 DNA sequence: TGTGCCAGCAGTAACCTAGCGGGGGACACCGGGGAGCTGTTTTTT. Amino acid sequence: CASSNLAGDTGELFF.

The chain has TRBV5-1 and TRBJ2-1; TRBD2 is a possible D gene (5 bases). This CDR3 region has 16 residues. The V and J ends lost 0 bases and 4 bases respectively, with 14 bases between them. In germline, CDR1 is SGHRS, CDR2 YFSETQ. CDR3 amino acids: CASSLARTSLYNEQFF. CDR3 nucleotides: TGCGCCAGCAGCTTGGCCCGGACTTCGCTTTACAATGAGCAGTTCTTC.

V and J are TRBV5-6 and TRBJ2-5; weak D call: TRBD1 (5 bases). Deletions cut 4 bases from V and 5 bases from J, with 15 bases between. Germline V gene sequence: CDR1 SGHDT, CDR2 YYEEEE. The CDR3 consists of 14 residues. The DNA for the CDR3 is TGTGCCAGCAGCCCGCAGGGCAAGGTCGAGACCCAGTACTTC. Encoded protein: CASSPQGKVETQYF.

This chain connects TRBV27 to TRBJ1-2; 10 nucleotides agree with TRBD1. CDR3 length equals 13 residues. With V trimmed by 6 bases and J by 6 bases, 4 bases remained unmatched. CDR1 and CDR2 from the germline V gene are MNHEY and SMNVEV (reference sequence). The DNA for the CDR3 is TGTGCCAGCAGGATGACAGGGGGCGATGGCTACACCTTC. Translation: CASRMTGGDGYTF.

CDR3 sequence reads: CASSLEAAIYGYTF. The CDR3 nucleotides are TGTGCCAGCAGCTTGGAGGCGGCCATCTATGGCTACACCTTC. The chain links TRBV5-6 to TRBJ1-2; D remains unclear. The CDR3 has 14 amino acids. V lost 0 bases, J lost 4 bases, and 10 bases lay in between. CDR1 SGHDT and CDR2 YYEEEE come from the germline V gene.

The chain joins TRBV19 to TRBJ2-2, with D perhaps matching TRBD2 (6 bases). V was cut by 7 bases and J by 5 bases, with 8 bases left in between. This CDR3 is 12 amino acids long. From germline, CDR1 is LNHDA and CDR2 SQIVND (reference sequence). CDR3 residues: CASKAGTGELFF. The CDR3 DNA is TGTGCCAGTAAGGCGGGAACCGGGGAGCTGTTTTTT.

The J gene is TRBJ1-4, the V gene TRBV7-9; D is possibly TRBD1 (5 bases). Trimming removed 2 bases from V and 6 bases from J, with 13 bases in between. The CDR3 loop spans 15 amino acids. From germline, CDR1 is SEHNR and CDR2 FQNEAQ (reference sequence). The CDR3 is CASSLSQGGDEKLFF. As DNA, the CDR3 is TGTGCCAGCAGCTTAAGTCAGGGAGGGGATGAAAAACTGTTTTTT.

This chain uses TRBV7-4 with TRBJ1-6; D possibly corresponds to TRBD1 (5 bases). V dropped 4 bases and J dropped 12 bases, with 25 bases sitting between them. Germline CDR1 and CDR2: SGHVT and SQSDAQ. There are 17 residues in the CDR3. The CDR3 sequence: CASSSVCLGGRSRPLHF. The CDR3, as DNA: TGTGCCAGCAGCTCAGTGTGTCTGGGGGGACGGTCCAGACCCCTCCACTTT.

This rearrangement joins TRBV2 to TRBJ1-5, with 8 nucleotides matching TRBD1. The germline V gene has CDR1 SNHLY and CDR2 FYNNEI. CDR3 length equals 14 residues. The J segment lost 6 bases and the V segment lost 9 bases, leaving 10 bases of the junction unmatched. The CDR3 DNA follows: TGTGCCAGTGGGGGACAGGTCGGTATTCAGCCCCAGCATTTT. It codes for CASGGQVGIQPQHF.

The genes are TRBV7-2 and TRBJ2-5; 8 nucleotides align to TRBD2. The CDR3 consists of 16 residues. J was trimmed by 1 base and V by 3 bases; bases with no gene match: 7. Germline-derived CDR1 and CDR2 are SGHTA and FQGNSA. CDR3 sequence (DNA): TGTGCCAGCAGCTTGGTAGGCGGGGGGCCCCAAGAGACCCAGTACTTC. Residues: CASSLVGGGPQETQYF.

This chain connects TRBV23-1 to TRBJ2-1; 14 positions agree with TRBD2. TRBV23-1 is assigned to the ORF class and has an uncertain function. V lost 2 bases to trimming and J lost 1 base; unmatched junction nucleotides: 10. The CDR3 contains 20 residues. The CDR3 loop reads CASSQLQGTSGGLSYNEQFF. CDR3 DNA sequence: TGCGCCAGCAGTCAACTCCAAGGGACTAGCGGGGGACTATCCTACAATGAGCAGTTCTTC.

This CDR3 reads CSATTGYTEAFF. In nucleotides, the CDR3 is TGCAGCGCTACAACAGGGTACACTGAAGCTTTCTTT. The gene calls are TRBV29-1 and TRBJ1-1; the D gene is possibly TRBD1 (6 bases). The CDR3 is made up of 12 amino acids. The V gene lost 7 bases and the J gene lost 3 bases, with 12 bases spanning the gap. Germline values: CDR1 SQVTM, CDR2 ANQGSEA.

J is TRBJ2-1 and V is TRBV7-2, with 12 bases aligning to TRBD1. Germline V gene lookup returns CDR1 SGHTA and CDR2 FQGNSA. The CDR3 totals 16 residues. The ends lost 1 base at V and 7 bases at J; junction bases unmatched: 5. The CDR3, as DNA: TGTGCCAGCAGCTTAGGAGGGACAGGGGGCCGGAATGAGCAGTTCTTC. It yields the protein CASSLGGTGGRNEQFF.

This sequence joins TRBV11-3 and TRBJ2-3; D perhaps matches TRBD2 (5 bases). The CDR3 has 15 residues. Trimming removed 1 base at V and 0 bases at J, with 8 bases between. Germline V gives CDR1 SGHNT, CDR2 YENEEA. For the CDR3, the DNA is TGTGCCAGCAGCTTAGGGAGCGGCAGCACAGATACGCAGTATTTT. Its protein is CASSLGSGSTDTQYF.